Following are 4 T cell receptor beta chains from one sample sequenced in a study of tumor-infiltrating lymphocytes in primary liver carcinoma. A constant-region primer served to make TCR beta cDNA from about 500 ng total RNA. The TCR beta library was amplified through three nested multiplex PCR rounds in a modified ARM-PCR procedure. PCR rounds one and two used TRBV1-TRBV30 forward primers with a C-beta reverse primer for 9 to 10 cycles each. TCRdb re-analysed the multiplex PCR reads in MiXCR, keeping a single row per CDR3 protein. In the table there are 75,000 to 90,000 distinct CDR3 sequences, 72% of which are singletons. The source material, roughly 18-33 mg of unsorted bulk tissue, was used to co-extract RNA and DNA. The specimen sequenced was liver tumor tissue from sampling region 1. Subset specified: tumor region T1, superior pole. These receptors were collected from a middle-aged man with primary liver carcinoma and hepatitis B virus infection.

Concerning this clonotype: At one of its ends the junction is not consistent with the germline gene, which may arise from a read error. The DNA for the CDR3 is TGTGCCAGCATCCGAATGGGAGGACAGGGGTTCGGCACTGAAGCTCTCTTT. Translating gives CASIRMGGQGFGTEALF. V and J are TRBV11-2 and TRBJ1-1; 9 bases agree with TRBD1. This CDR3 comprises 17 residues. From germline, CDR1 is SGHAT and CDR2 FQNNGV.

As concerns this clonotype: At one end, the junction sequence differs from germline, possibly due to a read error. The chain uses TRBV4-2 and TRBJ1-2; 7 nucleotides align to TRBD1. This CDR3 region has 16 residues. Germline V CDR1 and CDR2: LGHNA, YNFKEQ. The CDR3 bases are TGTGAAAGCAGCCAAGAAGGGCAGGGGGGCAACTATGGCTACAGCTTC. It translates to CESSQEGQGGNYGYSF.

Turning to this clonotype: At one end the junction does not follow the germline gene, possibly because of a read error. This rearrangement joins TRBV29-1 to TRBJ1-2; D is undetermined. In germline, CDR1 is SQVTM, CDR2 ANQGSEA. The CDR3 covers 11 residues. DNA for the CDR3: TGCAGCGTTGAAGATGGTCATCCTCTGCATTTC. As protein: CSVEDGHPLHF.

As regards this clonotype: Possible read error: a much larger clone is one base away. This is likely a read error, given that the CDR3 carries no conserved phenylalanine or tryptophan at its end. The CDR3 DNA sequence: TGTGTCAGCAGCTTAGGGAGGTTGAGGGCGGGAGGGATTCAAGAGACCCAGTACCTC. This sequence encodes CVSSLGRLRAGGIQETQYL. This sequence joins TRBV7-8 and TRBJ2-5; 9 positions match TRBD2. There are 19 residues in the CDR3. CDR1 SGHVS and CDR2 FQNEAQ come from the germline V gene.